Following are 18 T cell receptor beta chains from one sample sequenced in a study of shared clonotypes between healthy human individuals. Naivety among CD8 cells was defined by CD45RO negativity and positive CCR7 selection, thereby excluding terminally differentiated effector memory CD45RA+ cells. Sequencing was performed with immunoSEQ multiplex PCR; in TCRdb, only in-frame clones are kept and a portion is missing. The sample consists of roughly 2.1 million clones, roughly 91% of them appearing once. The sequenced material came from naive CD8+ T cells from PBMCs. Every receptor here comes from a man younger than 35 in good health. Some clones in this sample may be carry-over from other donors' samples.

This clone was observed once. V is TRBV9 and J is TRBJ2-2; 9 nucleotides line up with TRBD2. CDR1 and CDR2 (germline): SGDLS, YYNGEE. V lost 2 bases and J lost 4; bases outside the gene matches: 9. The CDR3 is made up of 17 amino acids. The CDR3 nucleotides read TGTGCCAGCAGCGTCAGTGGGCTAGCGGGAATCACCGGGGAGCTGTTTTTT. It encodes CASSVSGLAGITGELFF.

The chain employs TRBV28 and TRBJ1-5; 10 positions agree with TRBD1. V trimming: 6 bases; J trimming: 6 bases; junction bases outside the gene matches: 8. Looked up from germline, CDR1 is MDHEN and CDR2 is SYDVKM. This CDR3 comprises 15 residues. The DNA of the CDR3 is TGTGCCAGCAGAGACAGGGGGCATGAAGGTCAGCCCCAGCATTTT. Amino acid sequence: CASRDRGHEGQPQHF.

A word on this clone: Distinct nucleotide sequences in the sample also encode this CDR3. This sequence joins TRBV7-9 and TRBJ2-5, with TRBD1 matching over 7 bases. Germline V lookup: CDR1 SEHNR, CDR2 FQNEAQ (reference sequence). Losses at the gene ends were 5 bases for V and 2 bases for J; bases not matched to a gene: 8. The CDR3 runs 15 residues. This CDR3 reads CASSPRDREQETQYF. CDR3 coding DNA: TGTGCCAGCAGCCCACGCGACAGGGAGCAAGAGACCCAGTACTTC.

This chain joins TRBV9 and TRBJ2-5, with D maybe TRBD2 (6 bases). V shed 3 bases and J shed 1 base, with 16 bases lying between them. Germline lookup yields CDR1 SGDLS and CDR2 YYNGEE. This CDR3 spans 16 amino acids. This CDR3 reads CASSAYRDSPQETQYF. DNA for the CDR3: TGTGCCAGCAGCGCTTACCGGGACTCCCCCCAAGAGACCCAGTACTTC.

The chain is built from TRBV28 and TRBJ2-1; 8 bases match TRBD2. V lost 4 bases to trimming and J lost 4 bases; unmatched junction nucleotides: 6. Germline CDR1 is MDHEN and CDR2 is SYDVKM. CDR3 length: 15 amino acids. In nucleotides, the CDR3 is TGTGCCAGCAGTTCCGGACTAGCCCATTACAATGAGCAGTTCTTC. It codes for CASSSGLAHYNEQFF.

This chain uses TRBV7-8 with TRBJ2-5; 7 bases are shared with TRBD2. J gave up 5 bases and V 5 bases, and 11 bases lay outside the gene matches. The CDR3 totals 15 residues. Germline loops: CDR1 SGHVS, CDR2 FQNEAQ. CDR3 in DNA: TGTGCCAGCAGCGATAGCGGGCCGATCGCGGAGACCCAGTACTTC. The encoded protein is CASSDSGPIAETQYF.

The chain is built from TRBV7-2 and TRBJ2-1, with D tentatively TRBD1 (5 bases). V was trimmed by 6 bases and J by 9 bases, leaving 24 bases between them. The CDR3 is made up of 16 amino acids. Germline V lookup: CDR1 SGHTA, CDR2 FQGNSA. CDR3 in amino acids: CASRSEGAGRWGEQFF. The DNA for the CDR3 is TGTGCCAGCAGGTCCGAAGGGGCAGGCCGCTGGGGTGAGCAGTTCTTC.

The gene calls are TRBV7-8 and TRBJ1-2; TRBD1 might be the D (6 bases). V lost 2 bases to trimming and J lost 0 bases, with 13 bases between them. Germline values: CDR1 SGHVS, CDR2 FQNEAQ. This CDR3 comprises 16 residues. The CDR3 DNA sequence: TGTGCCAGCAGCTTATATAACAGGGAAGCTAACTATGGCTACACCTTC. The encoded protein is CASSLYNREANYGYTF.

This clone occurred once. V gene TRBV4-3 combines with J gene TRBJ2-5; 9 nucleotides match TRBD1. V shed 8 bases and J 2 bases; nucleotides not matched to a gene: 6. The V gene's germline CDR1 is LGHNA and CDR2 YSLEER. The CDR3 length is 14 residues. The CDR3 is CASVRQGDQETQYF. DNA of the CDR3: TGCGCCAGCGTAAGACAGGGGGATCAAGAGACCCAGTACTTC.

The chain links TRBV30 to TRBJ1-5, with 9 bases matching TRBD1. Germline V CDR1 and CDR2: GTSNPN, SVGIG (reference sequence). Trimming at V came to 2 bases and at J to 9 bases, leaving 8 bases not matched to a gene. The CDR3 sequence is 14 residues long. The CDR3 protein is CAWSPTGGWGPQHF. DNA of the CDR3: TGTGCCTGGAGTCCTACAGGGGGCTGGGGGCCCCAGCATTTT.

The CDR3 DNA sequence: TGTGCCAGCAGCGAACCAAGCGGGAGGGCCGGAACCGGGGAGCTGTTTTTT. Amino acid sequence: CASSEPSGRAGTGELFF. The V and J genes are TRBV7-9 and TRBJ2-2, with 10 bases lining up with TRBD2. V shed 5 bases, J shed 5 bases, and the junction held 11 bases outside the gene matches. Germline loops: CDR1 SEHNR, CDR2 FQNEAQ (reference sequence). The CDR3 covers 17 residues.

V usage is TRBV6-5 and J usage is TRBJ2-7; the match to TRBD1 covers 8 bases. Germline lookup yields CDR1 MNHEY and CDR2 SVGAGI. V lost 2 bases, J lost 5 bases, and 8 bases stayed unmatched. This CDR3 region has 15 residues. The CDR3 loop is CASSYQDRGYDEQYF. CDR3 bases: TGTGCCAGCAGTTACCAAGACAGGGGATACGACGAGCAGTACTTC.

The chain recombines TRBV9 with TRBJ1-5, with D unresolved. Trimming left V 4 bases short and J 0 bases short, with 11 bases between. The CDR3 is 15 residues long. Germline V lookup: CDR1 SGDLS, CDR2 YYNGEE. CDR3: CASSPRGDSNQPQHF. The CDR3 region has the DNA TGTGCCAGCAGCCCCCGCGGGGATAGCAATCAGCCCCAGCATTTT.

This clone occurred once. The chain is built from TRBV27 and TRBJ2-7; 7 bases align to TRBD1. V shed 5 bases and J 1 base; nucleotides not matched to a gene: 8. Germline assignment: CDR1 MNHEY and CDR2 SMNVEV (reference sequence). The CDR3 extends over 15 amino acids. The CDR3 nucleotides read TGTGCCAGCAGTCCCTGGGACAGAGAATCCTACGAGCAGTACTTC. Protein product: CASSPWDRESYEQYF.

The V call is TRBV15, the J call TRBJ2-2, with D unclear. The V gene's germline CDR1 is LNHNV and CDR2 YYDKDF (reference sequence). The CDR3 covers 18 residues. Between the trimmed V and J ends, which lost 0 bases and 0 bases, there was a span of 14 bases. CDR3 in DNA: TGTGCCACCAGCAGAGAACCTGCCAGGATCGCGAACACCGGGGAGCTGTTTTTT. It specifies CATSREPARIANTGELFF.

The gene calls are TRBV5-1 and TRBJ2-6; D is unclear. This CDR3 is 15 amino acids long. V was trimmed by 2 bases and J by 0 bases, leaving 6 bases between them. Germline CDR1 and CDR2: SGHRS and YFSETQ. The CDR3 sequence is CASSFPSSGANVLTF. CDR3 sequence (DNA): TGCGCCAGCAGCTTTCCCAGCTCTGGGGCCAACGTCCTGACTTTC.

The chain carries TRBV28 and TRBJ1-1, with 11 nucleotides matching TRBD1. Germline V gene lookup returns CDR1 MDHEN and CDR2 SYDVKM. Trimming at V came to 5 bases and at J to 4 bases, leaving 9 bases not matched to a gene. CDR3 size: 16 residues. In nucleotides, the CDR3 is TGTGCCAGCAGTCCTGGGGACAGGGGGTATGGCACTGAAGCTTTCTTT. Protein: CASSPGDRGYGTEAFF.

The chain has TRBV7-8 and TRBJ2-4; a possible D gene is TRBD1 (6 bases). The CDR3 runs 14 residues. Trimming took 5 bases from V and 0 from J, leaving 8 bases between them. The germline V gene has CDR1 SGHVS and CDR2 FQNEAQ. This CDR3 reads CASSADRAKNIQYF. The CDR3 DNA reads as TGTGCCAGCAGCGCGGACAGAGCCAAAAACATTCAGTACTTC.